The 22 T cell receptor beta chains presented below share a single source sample, sequenced in a study of cytomegalovirus exposure and HLA in healthy donors. Profiled with immunoSEQ multiplex PCR; TCRdb holds only in-frame clones, not every one. The sample shows 100,000 to 150,000 clones, roughly nine tenths of them seen only once. What was sequenced was PBMCs. Receptors were obtained from a woman aged 18-30 years in good health and CMV-seronegative.

The rearrangement uses TRBV30 and TRBJ2-1, with D perhaps TRBD1 (5 bases). V shed 5 bases and J shed 6 bases, with 17 bases lying between them. CDR1 and CDR2 (germline): GTSNPN, SVGIG (reference sequence). CDR3 size: 14 residues. This CDR3 reads CAWFRRALINEQFF. The CDR3 nucleotides read TGTGCCTGGTTCCGCAGGGCCCTAATCAATGAGCAGTTCTTC.

The gene calls are TRBV19 and TRBJ2-7; TRBD2 aligns across 7 bases. J was trimmed by 4 bases and V by 5 bases; bases with no gene match: 5. The CDR3 runs to 13 residues. Germline CDR1 LNHDA, CDR2 SQIVND (reference sequence). The CDR3 nucleotides read TGTGCCAGTAGTCCCGGGACTAATTACGAGCAGTACTTC. Translating gives CASSPGTNYEQYF.

A note on this clone: At one of its ends the junction is not consistent with the germline gene, which may arise from a read error. The V call is TRBV11-2, the J call TRBJ2-1; D unclear. CDR1 and CDR2 from the germline V gene are SGHAT and FQNNGV. CDR3 length: 16 amino acids. The CDR3 sequence is CASSPLRRFSYNGQFF. CDR3 DNA: TGTGCCAGCAGCCCACTTCGGAGATTTTCCTACAATGGGCAGTTCTTC. Together with reference TRBV11-2 and TRBJ2-1, the CDR3 gives the full variable domain: EAGVAQSPRYKIIEKRQSVAFWCNPISGHATLYWYQQILGQGPKLLIQFQNNGVVDDSQLPKDRFSAERLKGVDSTLKIQPAKLEDSAVYLCASSPLRRFSYNGQFFGPGTRLTVL.

This chain connects TRBV5-4 to TRBJ1-1; a weak D match, TRBD1 (6 bases). This CDR3 has 14 amino acids. Looked up from germline, CDR1 is SGHNT and CDR2 is YYREEE (reference sequence). V lost 3 bases and J 1 base, leaving 10 bases between the germline ends. Written as DNA, the CDR3 is TGTGCCAGCAGCTCACAGGGTGGGAACACTGAAGCTTTCTTT. The encoded protein is CASSSQGGNTEAFF.

The chain is built from TRBV5-1 and TRBJ1-1; the D is unclear. V lost 2 bases and J lost 2, with 13 bases in between. CDR3 size: 15 residues. Germline V gene lookup returns CDR1 SGHRS and CDR2 YFSETQ. The CDR3 region is CASSFLAGRNTEAFF. CDR3 nucleotide sequence: TGCGCCAGCAGCTTTTTGGCAGGTCGAAACACTGAAGCTTTCTTT.

This rearrangement joins TRBV7-3 to TRBJ1-1; 8 bases line up with TRBD1. This CDR3 is built from 13 residues. CDR1 and CDR2 (germline): SGHTA, FQGTGA. V was pared by 3 bases and J by 9 bases, with 6 bases of the junction left unmatched. CDR3 residues: CASSFTRQGKAFF. In nucleotides, the CDR3 is TGTGCCAGCAGCTTCACTCGACAGGGGAAAGCTTTCTTT.

This clone has a single count. The rearrangement links TRBV7-9 to TRBJ1-5; the D gene is possibly TRBD1 (6 bases). This CDR3 is built from 16 residues. Trimming removed 1 base at V and 0 bases at J, with 10 bases between. The V gene's germline CDR1 is SEHNR and CDR2 FQNEAQ (reference sequence). CDR3 protein: CASSLGGGLSNQPQHF. The DNA for the CDR3 is TGTGCCAGCAGCTTAGGGGGGGGCCTTAGCAATCAGCCCCAGCATTTT.

This sequence joins TRBV4-1 and TRBJ2-7, with TRBD2 matching over 11 bases. Germline V gives CDR1 MGHRA, CDR2 YSYEKL. The CDR3 sequence is 14 residues long. Unmatched junction bases numbered 4, after V lost 2 bases and J lost 7 bases. The CDR3 spells CASSQLAGGVEQYF. CDR3 nucleotides: TGCGCCAGCAGCCAACTAGCGGGAGGTGTGGAGCAGTACTTC.

The rearrangement uses TRBV6-6 and TRBJ1-2; 8 bases line up with TRBD1. This CDR3 contains 14 residues. Germline V gives CDR1 MNHNY, CDR2 SVGAGI (reference sequence). After removal of 5 bases from V and 4 bases from J, the junction contained 6 bases not matched to a gene. As DNA, the CDR3 is TGTGCCAGCAGTCGAGGACAGGGTGCCTATGGCTACACCTTC. Amino acids: CASSRGQGAYGYTF.

Only one count was recorded for this clone. The V and J genes are TRBV13 and TRBJ2-1; 12 bases agree with TRBD2. The CDR3 consists of 15 residues. Germline V gene sequence: CDR1 PRHDT, CDR2 FYEKMQ (reference sequence). Trimming at V came to 5 bases and at J to 8 bases, leaving 7 bases not matched to a gene. The CDR3 DNA reads as TGTGCCAGCAGCCCCGGACTAGCGGGAAAGGATGAGCAGTTCTTC. It translates to CASSPGLAGKDEQFF.

The chain joins TRBV4-2 to TRBJ1-1, with D maybe TRBD1 (6 bases). Germline V lookup: CDR1 LGHNA, CDR2 YNFKEQ. The CDR3 extends over 14 amino acids. The ends were cut back, 0 bases at V and 5 bases at J, with 10 bases in the middle. The chain's CDR3 is CASSQDWGPTEAFF. The CDR3 region has the DNA TGTGCCAGCAGCCAAGATTGGGGGCCAACTGAAGCTTTCTTT.

This clone showed up just once. The chain is built from TRBV6-5 and TRBJ2-5, with D maybe TRBD1 (6 bases). Germline assignment: CDR1 MNHEY and CDR2 SVGAGI. The CDR3 is made up of 13 amino acids. V was trimmed by 5 bases and J by 5 bases, leaving 12 bases between them. In DNA form, the CDR3 reads TGTGCCAGCAGTGCACAGGGACGGGAGACCCAGTACTTC. Amino acids: CASSAQGRETQYF.

J is TRBJ2-1 and V is TRBV5-1; a weak D match, TRBD2 (6 bases). The CDR3 runs to 15 residues. Per germline, CDR1 SGHRS and CDR2 YFSETQ. Trimming left V 3 bases short and J 7 bases short, with 17 bases between. The chain's CDR3 is CASSSWDGGMNEQFF. CDR3 nucleotide sequence: TGCGCCAGCAGCTCCTGGGACGGGGGAATGAATGAGCAGTTCTTC.

The V gene is TRBV28, the J gene TRBJ2-7; 10 bases match TRBD2. This CDR3 contains 15 residues. J was trimmed by 5 bases and V by 3 bases; bases with no gene match: 7. Germline assignment: CDR1 MDHEN and CDR2 SYDVKM. Here the CDR3 reads CASSLTAGGLNEQYF. The CDR3 nucleotides are TGTGCCAGCAGTTTGACAGCGGGAGGGCTTAACGAGCAGTACTTC.

The J gene is TRBJ2-3, the V gene TRBV6-1; tentative D call: TRBD1 (5 bases). Between the trimmed V and J ends, which lost 6 bases and 1 base, there was a span of 5 bases. CDR1 and CDR2 (germline): MNHNS, SASEGT. The CDR3 is made up of 12 amino acids. CDR3 sequence reads: CASRQGTDTQYF. The CDR3 nucleotides are TGTGCCAGCAGACAGGGCACAGATACGCAGTATTTT.

V is TRBV15 and J is TRBJ1-1, with D possibly being TRBD1 (6 bases). The V end was cut by 6 bases, the J end by 1 base, with 15 bases between. The CDR3 is 15 residues long. The germline gives CDR1 LNHNV, CDR2 YYDKDF (reference sequence). The CDR3 DNA reads TGTGCCACCAGGGCGGGGGGCGAGGGGAACACTGAAGCTTTCTTT. Its translation: CATRAGGEGNTEAFF.

The chain links TRBV10-3 to TRBJ2-1; TRBD2 matches 9 bases. CDR3 length: 14 residues. CDR1 is ENHRY and CDR2 is SYGVKD in the germline V gene. Unmatched junction bases numbered 6, after V lost 9 bases and J lost 3 bases. The CDR3 region is CAIVAGENYNEQFF. The CDR3 nucleotides are TGTGCCATTGTAGCGGGAGAGAACTACAATGAGCAGTTCTTC.

This clone is a singleton in its sample. The genes are TRBV7-9 and TRBJ2-7; 7 positions match TRBD1. Germline V CDR1 and CDR2: SEHNR, FQNEAQ (reference sequence). J gave up 3 bases and V 6 bases, and 8 bases lay outside the gene matches. There are 14 residues in the CDR3. The CDR3 sequence: CASREQGMSYEQYF. DNA of the CDR3: TGTGCCAGCAGAGAACAGGGGATGAGCTACGAGCAGTACTTC.

DNA for the CDR3: TGTGCCAGCAGCGAACTCGGACAGGCAGCCTACGAGCAGTACTTC. Translation gives CASSELGQAAYEQYF. The chain joins TRBV2 to TRBJ2-7; 7 bases fit TRBD1. The CDR3 runs 15 residues. Germline trimming cut 6 bases from V and 2 bases from J; bases unmatched to any gene: 10. Germline loops: CDR1 SNHLY, CDR2 FYNNEI.

Here the CDR3 reads CASSIIGSGANVLTF. In DNA, the CDR3 is TGTGCCAGCAGTATCATCGGGTCTGGGGCCAACGTCCTGACTTTC. The chain links TRBV28 to TRBJ2-6, with no clear D. This CDR3 contains 15 residues. Germline V gives CDR1 MDHEN, CDR2 SYDVKM. Trimming cost V 5 bases and J 1 base, with 9 bases left between them.

V and J are TRBV19 and TRBJ2-1, with 10 bases lining up with TRBD1. Germline V CDR1 and CDR2: LNHDA, SQIVND (reference sequence). The CDR3 is made up of 13 amino acids. With V trimmed by 6 bases and J by 4 bases, 0 bases remained unmatched. Here the CDR3 reads CASRGQGYNEQFF. DNA of the CDR3: TGTGCCAGTAGGGGACAGGGGTACAATGAGCAGTTCTTC.

The chain employs TRBV2 and TRBJ2-7, with D unresolved. In germline, CDR1 is SNHLY, CDR2 FYNNEI. CDR3 length equals 12 residues. Trimming stripped 3 bases from V and 2 bases from J, with 5 bases between. The CDR3 nucleotides read TGTGCCAGCAGTGACAGAACCTACGAGCAGTACTTC. Protein product: CASSDRTYEQYF.